This passage covers 5 T cell receptor beta chains from one sample sequenced in a study of OX40 agonist ivuxolimab in advanced cancers. Measured with immunoSEQ multiplex PCR; TCRdb has only the in-frame clones, and not every one. The sample yields 37,000 or so clones, 85% seen once. The input for sequencing was CD4+ or CD8+ T cells sorted from blood, taken in a trial of the OX40 agonist ivuxolimab. The source of these receptors is an adult with an advanced solid tumor such as melanoma, head and neck, liver or kidney cancer.

This clone was observed a single time. This rearrangement joins TRBV25-1 to TRBJ1-4; a possible D gene is TRBD1 (6 bases). Trimming removed 6 bases from V and 3 bases from J, with 11 bases in between. The CDR3 has 14 amino acids. The germline V gene encodes CDR1 MGHDK and CDR2 SYGVNS. This CDR3 reads CASSPGDSNEKLFF. DNA of the CDR3: TGTGCCAGCAGCCCAGGGGATTCTAATGAAAAACTGTTTTTT.

The chain recombines TRBV27 with TRBJ2-1; D call uncertain. This CDR3 has 9 amino acids. Trimming cost V 7 bases and J 6 bases, with 1 base left between them. Germline CDR1 reads MNHEY; CDR2 reads SMNVEV (reference sequence). The CDR3 DNA sequence: TGTGCCAGCACCAATGAGCAGTTCTTC. Its protein is CASTNEQFF.

This clone is a singleton in its sample. V and J are TRBV30 and TRBJ2-3; D is undetermined. CDR1 is GTSNPN and CDR2 is SVGIG in the germline V gene (reference sequence). V dropped 0 bases and J dropped 5 bases, with 15 bases sitting between them. CDR3 size: 15 residues. This CDR3 is CAWSVHLEREDTQYF. The CDR3 nucleotides are TGTGCCTGGAGTGTACACCTTGAAAGGGAAGATACGCAGTATTTT.

This clone was recorded a few times. This chain connects TRBV6-1 to TRBJ1-2; 8 bases are shared with TRBD1. Trimming removed 6 bases from V and 7 bases from J; junction bases left unmatched: 13. The germline V gene has CDR1 MNHNS and CDR2 SASEGT. The CDR3 contains 15 residues. DNA of the CDR3: TGTGCCAGCAGGAAGGGGATACAGGGGGTACTTGGCTACACCTTC. This encodes CASRKGIQGVLGYTF.

The chain employs TRBV15 and TRBJ1-5; TRBD1 is a possible D gene (5 bases). There are 15 residues in the CDR3. The germline V gene encodes CDR1 LNHNV and CDR2 YYDKDF (reference sequence). V was clipped by 1 base and J by 4 bases, with 11 bases between them. The CDR3 DNA follows: TGTGCCACCAGCAGAGGTCCGACAGTTAATCAGCCCCAGCATTTT. This gives the protein CATSRGPTVNQPQHF. Complete variable domain (other parts from reference TRBV15 and TRBJ1-5): DAMVIQNPRYQVTQFGKPVTLSCSQTLNHNVMYWYQQKSSQAPKLLFHYYDKDFNNEADTPDNFQSRRPNTSFCFLDIRSPGLGDTAMYLCATSRGPTVNQPQHFGDGTRLSIL.